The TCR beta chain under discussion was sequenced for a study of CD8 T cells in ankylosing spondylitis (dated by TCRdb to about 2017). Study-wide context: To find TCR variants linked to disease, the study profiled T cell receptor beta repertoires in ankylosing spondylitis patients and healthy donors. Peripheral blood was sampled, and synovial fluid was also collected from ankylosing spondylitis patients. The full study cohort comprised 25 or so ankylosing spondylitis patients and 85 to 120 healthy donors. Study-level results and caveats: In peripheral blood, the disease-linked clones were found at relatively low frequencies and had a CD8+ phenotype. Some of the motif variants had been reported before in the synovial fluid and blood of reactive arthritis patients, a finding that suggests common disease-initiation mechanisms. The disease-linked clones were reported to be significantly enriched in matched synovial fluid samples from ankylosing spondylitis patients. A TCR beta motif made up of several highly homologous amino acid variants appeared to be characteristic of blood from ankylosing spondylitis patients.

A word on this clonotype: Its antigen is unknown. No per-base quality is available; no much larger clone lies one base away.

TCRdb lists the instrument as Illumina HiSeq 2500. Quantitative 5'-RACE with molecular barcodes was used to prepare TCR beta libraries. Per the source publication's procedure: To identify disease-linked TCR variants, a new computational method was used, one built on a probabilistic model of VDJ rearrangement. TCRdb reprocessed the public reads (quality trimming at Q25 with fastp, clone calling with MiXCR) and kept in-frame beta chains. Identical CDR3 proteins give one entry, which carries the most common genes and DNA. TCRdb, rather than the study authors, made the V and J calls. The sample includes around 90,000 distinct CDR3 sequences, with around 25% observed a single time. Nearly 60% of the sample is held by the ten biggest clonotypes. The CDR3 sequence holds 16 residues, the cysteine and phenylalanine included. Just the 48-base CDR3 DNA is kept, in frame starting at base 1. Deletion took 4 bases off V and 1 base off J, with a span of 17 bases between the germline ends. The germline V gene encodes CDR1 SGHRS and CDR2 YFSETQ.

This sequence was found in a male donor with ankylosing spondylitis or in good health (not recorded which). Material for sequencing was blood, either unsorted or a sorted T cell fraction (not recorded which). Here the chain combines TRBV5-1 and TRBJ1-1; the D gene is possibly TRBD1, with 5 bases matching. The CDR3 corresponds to CASSPGTETSNTEAFF. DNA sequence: TGCGCCAGCAGCCCAGGGACGGAGACGTCGAACACTGAAGCTTTCTTT.